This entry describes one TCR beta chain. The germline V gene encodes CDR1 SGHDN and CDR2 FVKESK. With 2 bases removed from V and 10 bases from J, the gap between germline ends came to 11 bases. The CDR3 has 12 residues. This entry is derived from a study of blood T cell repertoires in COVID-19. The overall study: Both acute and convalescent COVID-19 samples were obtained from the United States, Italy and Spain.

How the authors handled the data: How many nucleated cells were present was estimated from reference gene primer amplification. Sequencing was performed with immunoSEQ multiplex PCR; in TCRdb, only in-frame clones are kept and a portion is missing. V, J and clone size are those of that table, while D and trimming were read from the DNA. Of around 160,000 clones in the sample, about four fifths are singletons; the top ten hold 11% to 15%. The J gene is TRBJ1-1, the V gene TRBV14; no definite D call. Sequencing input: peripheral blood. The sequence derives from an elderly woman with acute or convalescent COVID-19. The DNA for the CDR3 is TGTGCCAGCAGCCAAAACCTTGAGGTAGCTTTCTTT. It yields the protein CASSQNLEVAFF. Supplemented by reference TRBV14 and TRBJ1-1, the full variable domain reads EAGVTQFPSHSVIEKGQTVTLRCDPISGHDNLYWYRRVMGKEIKFLLHFVKESKQDESGMPNNRFLAERTGGTYSTLKVQPAELEDSGVYFCASSQNLEVAFFGQGTRLTVV.